This T cell receptor beta chain was sequenced in a study of blood T cell repertoires in COVID-19. Study-level background: COVID-19 samples collected from the United States, Italy and Spain covered acute and convalescent phases.

Only in-frame clones appear in the TCRdb table, and some are missing; sequencing was by immunoSEQ multiplex PCR. Altogether fewer than 200,000 clones are present, around 90% being singletons, with the ten largest covering about 22%. The junction had 5 bases not matched to a gene; V was cut back by 4 bases and J by 2 bases. CDR3 length equals 15 residues. CDR1 ENHRY and CDR2 SYGVKD come from the germline V gene. The sample taken for sequencing was peripheral blood. This chain joins TRBV10-3 and TRBJ2-3; 8 bases line up with TRBD2. This receptor was identified in a man in his 60s with active or convalescent COVID-19. CDR3 region: CAISGAGDTTDTQYF. For the CDR3, the DNA is TGTGCCATCAGTGGAGCGGGGGATACCACAGATACGCAGTATTTT.